The entry below gives a single T cell receptor (beta chain) sequence along with its context. Input was about 616 ng to 6,500 ng of genomic DNA from tumor or blood. Libraries were prepared by immunoSEQ multiplex PCR; TCRdb keeps only in-frame clonotypes and omits some of them. The data show 60,000 to 65,000 clones, approximately 74% seen once. These data belong to a study of T cells in tumors after PD-1 blockade. The sample here was PBMCs, taken after anti-PD-1 treatment. This TCR was recovered from a human donor with basal cell carcinoma.

CDR3 sequence: CASISRGRESDTQYF. The CDR3 DNA follows: TGTGCCAGCATCTCGCGCGGCAGGGAGTCAGATACGCAGTATTTT. The J gene is TRBJ2-3, the V gene TRBV2; D tentatively reads TRBD1 or TRBD2 (5 bases each). The CDR3 length is 15 residues. The V end was cut by 7 bases, the J end by 4 bases, with 18 bases between. Germline CDR1 and CDR2: SNHLY and FYNNEI. Using reference TRBV2 and TRBJ2-3 for the parts outside the CDR3, the full variable domain is EPEVTQTPSHQVTQMGQEVILRCVPISNHLYFYWYRQILGQKVEFLVSFYNNEISEKSEIFDDQFSVERPDGSNFTLKIRSTKLEDSAMYFCASISRGRESDTQYFGPGTRLTVL.